The 14 T cell receptor beta chains below all came from one sample that was sequenced in a study of T cell responses to AZD1222 COVID-19 vaccine. Only in-frame clones appear in the TCRdb table, and some are missing; sequencing was by immunoSEQ multiplex PCR. In the table there are some 150,000 clones, more than 80% of which are singletons. The sample consisted of peripheral blood, taken 28 days after the second AZD1222 dose. These TCRs come from an adult who received the AZD1222 COVID-19 vaccine.

The CDR3 loop reads CASSLETGSSYEQYF. The CDR3 region has the DNA TGCGCCAGCAGCCTAGAGACAGGGAGCTCCTACGAGCAGTACTTC. This rearrangement joins TRBV5-1 to TRBJ2-7; 7 positions agree with TRBD1. The CDR3 sequence is 15 residues long. Germline assignment: CDR1 SGHRS and CDR2 YFSETQ. After removal of 4 bases from V and 0 bases from J, the junction contained 7 bases not matched to a gene.

The V and J genes are TRBV5-1 and TRBJ1-1; 10 nucleotides line up with TRBD1. Trimming took 4 bases from V and 5 from J; bases not matched to a gene: 5. CDR1 and CDR2 from the germline V gene are SGHRS and YFSETQ. CDR3 length: 14 residues. CDR3 sequence: CASSRGQGETEAFF. The CDR3 nucleotides are TGCGCCAGCAGCAGAGGACAGGGGGAAACTGAAGCTTTCTTT.

This chain uses TRBV7-9 with TRBJ2-1; 8 nucleotides agree with TRBD2. Trimming took 5 bases from V and 8 from J; bases not matched to a gene: 11. This CDR3 is 15 amino acids long. From germline, CDR1 is SEHNR and CDR2 FQNEAQ (reference sequence). In nucleotides, the CDR3 is TGTGCCAGCAGCGTTAGCGGGAACAGGGAACATGAGCAGTTCTTC. Translated: CASSVSGNREHEQFF.

The chain recombines TRBV13 with TRBJ2-2; D is ambiguous. Germline lookup yields CDR1 PRHDT and CDR2 FYEKMQ (reference sequence). The CDR3 contains 13 residues. Deletions cut 2 bases from V and 6 bases from J, with 7 bases between. CDR3 sequence reads: CASSLSGAGELFF. In DNA form, the CDR3 reads TGTGCCAGCAGCTTATCAGGAGCCGGGGAGCTGTTTTTT.

This chain uses TRBV7-8 with TRBJ2-7, with D unclear. V was pared by 3 bases and J by 2 bases, with 14 bases between. This CDR3 is 15 amino acids long. Germline V lookup: CDR1 SGHVS, CDR2 FQNEAQ. The CDR3 region is CASSLRQTPTYEQYF. The CDR3 DNA reads TGTGCCAGCAGCTTGCGTCAGACACCCACCTACGAGCAGTACTTC. The whole variable domain, filled in from reference TRBV7-8 and TRBJ2-7, reads GAGVSQSPRYKVAKRGQDVALRCDPISGHVSLFWYQQALGQGPEFLTYFQNEAQLDKSGLPSDRFFAERPEGSVSTLKIQRTQQEDSAVYLCASSLRQTPTYEQYFGPGTRLTVT.

The V and J genes are TRBV4-1 and TRBJ1-1; D uncertain. The V end was cut by 6 bases, the J end by 4 bases, with 6 bases between. The CDR3 is 11 residues long. The germline CDR1 and CDR2 sequences are MGHRA and YSYEKL. The CDR3 reads CASRAATEAFF. For the CDR3, the DNA is TGCGCCAGCAGGGCGGCCACTGAAGCTTTCTTT.

The chain employs TRBV5-4 and TRBJ2-5, with D tentatively TRBD2 (6 bases). This CDR3 is 15 amino acids long. Germline CDR1 and CDR2: SGHNT and YYREEE (reference sequence). The V gene lost 0 bases and the J gene lost 2 bases, with 11 bases spanning the gap. CDR3 sequence (DNA): TGTGCCAGCAGCTTGGCTGCGGGGAAGCAAGAGACCCAGTACTTC. This codes for CASSLAAGKQETQYF.

The chain links TRBV2 to TRBJ2-3; 9 nucleotides align to TRBD2. CDR1 is SNHLY, CDR2 FYNNEI, per germline. This CDR3 has 13 amino acids. The trim removed 8 bases at V and 3 bases at J, leaving 3 bases unmatched. The CDR3 sequence: CASSTSGTDTQYF. CDR3 coding DNA: TGTGCCAGCTCCACTAGCGGGACAGATACGCAGTATTTT.

J is TRBJ2-7 and V is TRBV3-1 (or the pseudogene TRBV3-2), with TRBD2 identical over 9 bases. V lost 3 bases and J lost 6; bases outside the gene matches: 9. The CDR3 covers 15 residues. CDR1 and CDR2 (germline): LGHDT, YNNKEL (reference sequence). The CDR3 region is CASSQRGGRAGEQYF. CDR3 DNA: TGTGCCAGCAGCCAGAGGGGCGGGAGGGCTGGCGAGCAGTACTTC.

The rearrangement joins TRBV12-3 or TRBV12-4 to TRBJ1-6; tentative D call: TRBD1 (5 bases). V was shortened by 4 bases and J by 7 bases, with 8 bases between the two germline ends. There are 13 residues in the CDR3. CDR3 sequence (DNA): TGTGCCAGCAGTTCGAGGGGAAATTCACCCCTCCACTTT. Translation gives CASSSRGNSPLHF.

The chain uses TRBV11-3 and TRBJ2-1; 8 positions match TRBD2. The CDR3 contains 17 residues. Germline V gives CDR1 SGHNT, CDR2 YENEEA. Trimming removed 5 bases from V and 0 bases from J; junction bases left unmatched: 9. Written as DNA, the CDR3 is TGTGCCAGCAGCACATCATTCCTAGCGGGCTCCTACAATGAGCAGTTCTTC. Translated, it gives CASSTSFLAGSYNEQFF.

This chain uses TRBV19 with TRBJ1-1; TRBD1 matches at 9 bases. Germline CDR1 reads LNHDA; CDR2 reads SQIVND (reference sequence). The CDR3 contains 14 residues. Germline trimming cut 5 bases from V and 5 bases from J; bases unmatched to any gene: 6. The CDR3 spells CASSPGTGQTEAFF. CDR3 bases: TGTGCCAGTAGTCCCGGGACAGGGCAGACTGAAGCTTTCTTT. The variable domain in full, completed from reference TRBV19 and TRBJ1-1, reads DGGITQSPKYLFRKEGQNVTLSCEQNLNHDAMYWYRQDPGQGLRLIYYSQIVNDFQKGDIAEGYSVSREKKESFPLTVTSAQKNPTAFYLCASSPGTGQTEAFFGQGTRLTVV.

This clone was picked up a small number of times. This chain joins TRBV4-1 and TRBJ2-1; 7 bases line up with TRBD2. Germline values: CDR1 MGHRA, CDR2 YSYEKL. The CDR3 covers 18 residues. Losses at the gene ends were 0 bases for V and 1 base for J; bases not matched to a gene: 9. The CDR3 protein is CASSQDLVASGSYNEQFF. The CDR3 nucleotides are TGCGCCAGCAGCCAAGATCTGGTGGCTAGCGGTTCCTACAATGAGCAGTTCTTC.

The rearrangement joins TRBV6-4 to TRBJ1-2; D is undetermined. V lost 0 bases to trimming and J lost 4 bases, with 12 bases between them. Germline V CDR1 and CDR2: MRHNA, SNTAGT. The CDR3 loop spans 15 amino acids. CDR3 loop: CASSDSRNGFYGYTF. CDR3 DNA sequence: TGTGCCAGCAGTGACTCGAGGAACGGTTTCTATGGCTACACCTTC.